This T cell receptor beta chain was obtained from a study of shared clonotypes between healthy human individuals. Study results and caveats: Among donors, sharing of clonotypes was expected to be affected by sequencing depth.

This clone occurred once. Its antigen is currently unknown. The unsorted PBMC sample used ten immunoSEQ deep assay plates. Sequencing used immunoSEQ multiplex PCR; TCRdb keeps in-frame clones, though not all of them. The data contain roughly 480,000 clones, roughly 85% of them singletons. This CDR3 spans 13 amino acids. Trimming took off 8 bases at V and 6 bases at J, with 20 bases between the two ends. The V gene's germline CDR1 is GTSNPN and CDR2 SVGIG (reference sequence). The donor cohort consisted entirely of Caucasian adults residing in Nashville, Tennessee. This receptor was taken from a woman in her forties in good health. Some clones in this sample may be carry-over from other donors' samples. The material sequenced was PBMCs. The rearrangement uses TRBV30 and TRBJ2-7; D perhaps matches TRBD1 (6 bases). CDR3: CAHDTGSLGEQYF. CDR3 nucleotides: TGTGCCCACGATACAGGGTCCCTAGGCGAGCAGTACTTC. Variable domain in full (rest from reference TRBV30 and TRBJ2-7): SQTIHQWPATLVQPVGSPLSLECTVEGTSNPNLYWYRQAAGRGLQLLFYSVGIGQISSEVPQNLSASRPQDRQFILSSKKLLLSDSGFYLCAHDTGSLGEQYFGPGTRLTVT.